This section outlines one T cell receptor beta chain sequence together with its context. Its cognate antigen is unknown. The CDR3 consists of 15 residues. Germline CDR1 and CDR2: SGHRS and YFSETQ. V gave up 0 bases and J gave up 2 bases, with 12 bases separating them. Partitioning of CD4+ cells yielded a CD45RA+ naive subset and a CD45RA-negative memory subset. Approximately 210 ng DNA, 30,000 or so T cell genomes, went into each sorted-subset replicate PCR. TCRdb's copy holds only in-frame clones and misses some; the assay was immunoSEQ multiplex PCR. This table holds some 2,100,000 clones, around 95% found once. The data are from a study of shared clonotypes between healthy human individuals. General observations from the study: Non-shared clonotypes had lower generation probabilities than those shared by all four donors.

The receptor was derived from a man aged 18 to 30 in good health. The sequenced sample was naive CD4+ T cells sorted from blood. The subset denotes: CD45RA+ positively selected. The V gene is TRBV5-1, the J gene TRBJ2-7; D might be TRBD2 (6 bases). CDR3 in DNA: TGCGCCAGCAGCTTGGAACTAGCCTACACCTACGAGCAGTACTTC. Protein sequence: CASSLELAYTYEQYF.